The 5 T cell receptor beta chains below all came from one sample that was sequenced in a study of T cell changes during pregnancy in multiple sclerosis. Measured with immunoSEQ multiplex PCR; TCRdb has only the in-frame clones, and not every one. In the table there are fewer than 150,000 clones, approximately 96% of which are singletons. The input for sequencing was peripheral blood, taken after pregnancy. These receptors originate from a female donor with multiple sclerosis, enrolled in a pregnancy study.

The chain employs TRBV6-6 and TRBJ2-4; D not resolved. The germline V gene has CDR1 MNHNY and CDR2 SVGAGI (reference sequence). V lost 8 bases and J lost 0, with 14 bases in between. The CDR3 covers 15 residues. As DNA, the CDR3 is TGTGCCAGCGCGGTGACGATCTTAGCCAAAAACATTCAGTACTTC. It translates to CASAVTILAKNIQYF.

The chain uses TRBV4-2 and TRBJ2-1; no clear D. The CDR3 length is 13 residues. V was clipped by 1 base and J by 4 bases, with 5 bases between them. Germline CDR1 reads LGHNA; CDR2 reads YNFKEQ. Here the CDR3 reads CASSQAQYNEQFF. In nucleotides, the CDR3 is TGTGCCAGCAGCCAAGCTCAGTACAATGAGCAGTTCTTC.

V usage is TRBV6-5 and J usage is TRBJ1-1; a weak D match, TRBD1 (5 bases). Germline V gene sequence: CDR1 MNHEY, CDR2 SVGAGI. The CDR3 spans 15 residues. Deletions cut 2 bases from V and 1 base from J, with 11 bases between. CDR3 amino acids: CASSYPPGGNTEAFF. For the CDR3, the DNA is TGTGCCAGCAGTTACCCTCCGGGGGGGAACACTGAAGCTTTCTTT.

The chain couples TRBV29-1 to TRBJ2-3, with D perhaps matching TRBD2 (5 bases). CDR1 and CDR2 (germline): SQVTM, ANQGSEA. Trimming took 7 bases from V and 3 from J, leaving 14 bases between them. This CDR3 contains 13 residues. The CDR3 loop is CSDGPTGTDTQYF. Written as DNA, the CDR3 is TGCAGCGACGGTCCAACGGGGACAGATACGCAGTATTTT.

This clone was recorded only once. The chain recombines TRBV6-5 with TRBJ2-3, with D maybe TRBD2 (5 bases). The CDR3 totals 15 residues. V was clipped by 6 bases and J by 0 bases, with 13 bases between them. Looked up from germline, CDR1 is MNHEY and CDR2 is SVGAGI. CDR3: CASSTGGVSTDTQYF. As DNA, the CDR3 is TGTGCCAGCAGCACCGGAGGTGTTAGCACAGATACGCAGTATTTT.